These 27 T cell receptor beta chains originate from one sample sequenced in a study of beta chain features in type 1 diabetes. Expressed TCRB transcripts got sequenced, as all isolated RNA was reverse transcribed. Method: immunoSEQ multiplex PCR; TCRdb's copy keeps in-frame clones and lacks some. This table has around 15,000 clones, less than 45% appearing once. The sample was stem cell memory CD4+ T cells from blood. The receptors originated from a woman in her thirties or forties in good health.

The chain is built from TRBV5-4 and TRBJ2-7; 12 bases fit TRBD2. The germline V gene has CDR1 SGHNT and CDR2 YYREEE (reference sequence). The junction had 9 bases not matched to a gene; V was cut back by 1 base and J by 7 bases. The length of the CDR3 is 16 residues. DNA for the CDR3: TGTGCCAGCAGCTTGCCTAGCGGGGGGGTCTTAAGTGAGCAGTACTTC. This gives the protein CASSLPSGGVLSEQYF.

This clone was observed once. The chain uses TRBV5-1 and TRBJ1-1, with 11 bases fitting TRBD1. This CDR3 has 16 residues. The junction had 6 bases not matched to a gene; V was cut back by 0 bases and J by 5 bases. Germline values: CDR1 SGHRS, CDR2 YFSETQ. For the CDR3, the DNA is TGCGCCAGCAGCTTGGGAGGACAGGGGGCGAGTACTGAAGCTTTCTTT. Amino acids: CASSLGGQGASTEAFF.

The chain employs TRBV12-5 and TRBJ2-6, with a possible D match to TRBD1 (7 bases). Germline CDR1 is LGHNT and CDR2 is FRNRAP. CDR3 length equals 18 residues. The V gene lost 2 bases and the J gene lost 3 bases, with 17 bases spanning the gap. The CDR3 DNA is TGTGCTAGTGGTTTGCCAGGGGGGTCTATAGGTGGGGCCAACGTCCTGACTTTC. This sequence encodes CASGLPGGSIGGANVLTF.

This chain joins TRBV6-1 and TRBJ1-1; D unclear. The germline gives CDR1 MNHNS, CDR2 SASEGT. Trimming cost V 3 bases and J 4 bases, with 12 bases left between them. The CDR3 runs 14 residues. CDR3 loop: CASSDTGRVTEAFF. The CDR3 nucleotides read TGTGCCAGCAGTGACACGGGGAGGGTCACTGAAGCTTTCTTT.

This clone appeared a few times. V gene TRBV5-1 combines with J gene TRBJ2-7, with 9 positions matching TRBD2. The CDR3 loop spans 14 amino acids. V trimming: 3 bases; J trimming: 0 bases; junction bases outside the gene matches: 1. Germline-derived CDR1 and CDR2 are SGHRS and YFSETQ. The CDR3 DNA is TGCGCCAGCAGCTCGACTAGCGGCTCCTACGAGCAGTACTTC. Encoded protein: CASSSTSGSYEQYF.

The chain has TRBV5-1 and TRBJ1-1, with 9 bases aligning to TRBD1. V shed 4 bases, J shed 1 base, and the junction held 5 bases outside the gene matches. The CDR3 extends over 15 amino acids. CDR1 SGHRS and CDR2 YFSETQ come from the germline V gene. In DNA, the CDR3 is TGCGCCAGCAGCACCTTGACAGGGGGGAACACTGAAGCTTTCTTT. This codes for CASSTLTGGNTEAFF. Together with reference TRBV5-1 and TRBJ1-1, the CDR3 gives the full variable domain: KAGVTQTPRYLIKTRGQQVTLSCSPISGHRSVSWYQQTPGQGLQFLFEYFSETQRNKGNFPGRFSGRQFSNSRSEMNVSTLELGDSALYLCASSTLTGGNTEAFFGQGTRLTVV.

The chain carries TRBV6-1 and TRBJ1-1; 8 bases agree with TRBD1. Per the germline V gene, CDR1 is MNHNS and CDR2 is SASEGT. The CDR3 is made up of 15 amino acids. J gave up 0 bases and V 4 bases, and 4 bases lay outside the gene matches. As DNA, the CDR3 is TGTGCCAGCAGTGCAAGGACAGGGATGAACACTGAAGCTTTCTTT. It specifies CASSARTGMNTEAFF.

The CDR3 protein is CASSYSASGVNEQFF. For the CDR3, the DNA is TGTGCCAGCAGTTACTCGGCTAGCGGGGTAAATGAGCAGTTCTTC. V and J are TRBV6-5 and TRBJ2-1, with 9 bases fitting TRBD2. J gave up 7 bases and V 0 bases, and 4 bases lay outside the gene matches. The CDR3 extends over 15 amino acids. Germline CDR1 reads MNHEY; CDR2 reads SVGAGI.

The chain's CDR3 is CASSLTRLPWEPQHF. The DNA of the CDR3 is TGTGCCAGCAGCTTAACAAGACTACCCTGGGAGCCCCAGCATTTT. The V and J genes are TRBV7-8 and TRBJ1-5; D gene ambiguous. Per the germline V gene, CDR1 is SGHVS and CDR2 is FQNEAQ. V was cut by 2 bases and J by 8 bases, with 16 bases left in between. The CDR3 has 15 amino acids.

This clone was found once. The gene calls are TRBV10-3 and TRBJ2-7; perhaps TRBD1 as D (6 bases). CDR1 and CDR2 (germline): ENHRY, SYGVKD. This CDR3 has 16 amino acids. The V end was cut by 7 bases, the J end by 1 base, with 20 bases between. The CDR3 bases are TGTGCCATCACCAAAACAGACAGGATAAAATCCTACGAGCAGTACTTC. Its protein product is CAITKTDRIKSYEQYF.

The V and J genes are TRBV7-2 and TRBJ2-3; 14 bases are shared with TRBD2. Looked up from germline, CDR1 is SGHTA and CDR2 is FQGNSA. After removal of 5 bases from V and 4 bases from J, the junction contained 8 bases not matched to a gene. The length of the CDR3 is 17 residues. The DNA for the CDR3 is TGTGCCAGCAGCCAGACTAGCGGGGGGGCAGGTCCAGATACGCAGTATTTT. It yields the protein CASSQTSGGAGPDTQYF.

This chain connects TRBV14 to TRBJ1-2; TRBD1 matches 8 bases. CDR1 is SGHDN, CDR2 FVKESK, per germline. V lost 4 bases and J lost 5; bases outside the gene matches: 3. The CDR3 covers 13 residues. In DNA, the CDR3 is TGTGCCAGCAGCCCGCGGACAGGGTATGGCTACACCTTC. This sequence encodes CASSPRTGYGYTF. The whole variable domain, remainder taken from reference TRBV14 and TRBJ1-2, is EAGVTQFPSHSVIEKGQTVTLRCDPISGHDNLYWYRRVMGKEIKFLLHFVKESKQDESGMPNNRFLAERTGGTYSTLKVQPAELEDSGVYFCASSPRTGYGYTFGSGTRLTVV.

CDR3 nucleotide sequence: TGTGCCAGCGACTCCCGTTGGGTCCAGTACTTC. Translation: CASDSRWVQYF. This chain links TRBV7-6 with TRBJ2-5, with no clear D. The CDR3 is 11 amino acids. Germline assignment: CDR1 SGHVS and CDR2 FNYEAQ. With 8 bases removed from V and 10 bases from J, the gap between germline ends came to 14 bases.

The sample holds a few counts of this clone. The V and J genes are TRBV7-2 and TRBJ2-7, with 7 bases that match TRBD2. CDR1 and CDR2 (germline): SGHTA, FQGNSA. CDR3 length: 19 residues. The trim removed 2 bases at V and 2 bases at J, leaving 18 bases unmatched. The CDR3 DNA reads TGTGCCAGCAGCTTAAAGTGGGGCGAGTCGGGGGGACGCCCCTACGAGCAGTACTTC. Amino acid sequence: CASSLKWGESGGRPYEQYF.

This clone is categorized as medium-sized. The CDR3 bases are TGTGCCAGCAGCACGCCCCCACAGGGGTCGGGTTCACCCCTCCACTTT. Encoded protein: CASSTPPQGSGSPLHF. The chain employs TRBV21-1 and TRBJ1-6; TRBD1 is taken as the D call from the table, unchecked against the DNA. TRBV21-1 is a pseudogene segment. The CDR3 runs to 16 residues.

This clone was observed a handful of times. This chain links TRBV5-1 with TRBJ1-2, with a possible D match to TRBD1 (5 bases). Looked up from germline, CDR1 is SGHRS and CDR2 is YFSETQ. The CDR3 runs 13 residues. V lost 0 bases to trimming and J lost 4 bases, with 7 bases between them. The CDR3 DNA sequence: TGCGCCAGCAGCTTGGAAAGGGGCTATGGCTACACCTTC. It encodes CASSLERGYGYTF.

The chain carries TRBV7-9 and TRBJ2-3; D unresolved. Trimming took off 2 bases at V and 4 bases at J, with 13 bases between the two ends. The CDR3 length is 15 residues. The germline gives CDR1 SEHNR, CDR2 FQNEAQ (reference sequence). DNA of the CDR3: TGTGCCAGCAGCTTAATTGGGCCCAAAGCAGATACGCAGTATTTT. Protein product: CASSLIGPKADTQYF.

This chain joins TRBV2 and TRBJ1-6; TRBD1 agrees at 8 bases. Germline CDR1 is SNHLY and CDR2 is FYNNEI. V shed 3 bases, J shed 9 bases, and the junction held 4 bases outside the gene matches. The CDR3 is 14 amino acids. The chain's CDR3 is CASSEDRVRSPLHF. The CDR3 DNA reads as TGTGCCAGCAGTGAGGACAGGGTACGTTCACCCCTCCACTTT.

J is TRBJ1-6 and V is TRBV6-6, with TRBD1 identical over 10 bases. V lost 6 bases and J lost 9; bases outside the gene matches: 8. Per germline, CDR1 MNHNY and CDR2 SVGAGI (reference sequence). The CDR3 length is 15 residues. The CDR3: CASSWDRGFRSPLHF. The CDR3, as DNA: TGTGCCAGCAGCTGGGACAGGGGATTTCGTTCACCCCTCCACTTT.

V is TRBV15 and J is TRBJ1-2; no definite D call. This CDR3 has 18 residues. In germline, CDR1 is LNHNV, CDR2 YYDKDF (reference sequence). V gave up 1 base and J gave up 8 bases, with 26 bases separating them. Here the CDR3 reads CATSRVGSGVFRGGGYTF. The CDR3 bases are TGTGCCACCAGCAGAGTAGGGTCAGGTGTATTCCGGGGTGGAGGCTACACCTTC.

The V call is TRBV6-6, the J call TRBJ2-5, with D perhaps TRBD1 (6 bases). Near its end, the DNA agrees better with TRBJ2-7, so the J call may be wrong. Germline V CDR1 and CDR2: MNHNY, SVGAGI (reference sequence). This CDR3 comprises 13 residues. The CDR3 DNA sequence: TGTGCCAGCAGTTATACAGGGCCTGGCGAGCAGTACTTC. This encodes CASSYTGPGEQYF.

This clone has just a few counts. The genes are TRBV19 and TRBJ2-3; D uncertain. Germline V gene data show CDR1 as LNHDA and CDR2 as SQIVND (reference sequence). The CDR3 is 15 residues long. Trimming stripped 4 bases from V and 1 base from J, with 12 bases between. CDR3 residues: CASSKNGVGTDTQYF. The CDR3 DNA sequence: TGTGCCAGTAGTAAAAACGGTGTTGGCACAGATACGCAGTATTTT.

This chain joins TRBV10-1 and TRBJ2-5, with a possible D match to TRBD1 (6 bases). V gave up 2 bases and J gave up 7 bases, with 11 bases separating them. The CDR3 has 13 amino acids. Germline V lookup: CDR1 WNHNN, CDR2 SYGVQD (reference sequence). In DNA, the CDR3 is TGCGCCAGCAGTGAGGGACAGCCGCCGACCCAGTACTTC. Translation gives CASSEGQPPTQYF.

J is TRBJ2-3 and V is TRBV6-5, with a possible D match to TRBD2 (5 bases). Germline V gene data show CDR1 as MNHEY and CDR2 as SVGAGI. V lost 6 bases, J lost 11 bases, and 12 bases lay in between. There are 11 residues in the CDR3. CDR3: CASSPGVRQYF. The CDR3 nucleotides are TGTGCCAGCAGCCCCGGGGTACGGCAGTATTTT.

The rearrangement links TRBV5-4 to TRBJ2-3; 8 bases align to TRBD2. With 5 bases clipped from V and 2 bases from J, the junction kept 10 bases outside the gene matches. Germline V gene lookup returns CDR1 SGHNT and CDR2 YYREEE (reference sequence). The CDR3 has 16 residues. The DNA of the CDR3 is TGTGCCAGCAGTCTTCAGCGGGGGTCTTACACAGATACGCAGTATTTT. Protein: CASSLQRGSYTDTQYF.

This chain connects TRBV5-1 to TRBJ2-7; TRBD1 aligns across 10 bases. Trimming removed 4 bases from V and 2 bases from J; junction bases left unmatched: 6. The CDR3 covers 15 residues. Germline CDR1 is SGHRS and CDR2 is YFSETQ. The CDR3 sequence: CASSTGQGSTYEQYF. CDR3 sequence (DNA): TGCGCCAGCAGCACGGGACAGGGGTCCACCTACGAGCAGTACTTC. The whole variable domain, remainder taken from reference TRBV5-1 and TRBJ2-7, is KAGVTQTPRYLIKTRGQQVTLSCSPISGHRSVSWYQQTPGQGLQFLFEYFSETQRNKGNFPGRFSGRQFSNSRSEMNVSTLELGDSALYLCASSTGQGSTYEQYFGPGTRLTVT.

In this sample, this clone turned up a few times. In DNA, the CDR3 is TGCGCCAGCACCAGGACAGGGCAGAACACTGAAGCTTTCTTT. Its translation: CASTRTGQNTEAFF. The chain has TRBV10-2 and TRBJ1-1, with TRBD1 matching over 8 bases. This CDR3 region has 14 residues. CDR1 WSHSY and CDR2 SAAADI come from the germline V gene. Trimming took 7 bases from V and 1 from J; bases not matched to a gene: 5.